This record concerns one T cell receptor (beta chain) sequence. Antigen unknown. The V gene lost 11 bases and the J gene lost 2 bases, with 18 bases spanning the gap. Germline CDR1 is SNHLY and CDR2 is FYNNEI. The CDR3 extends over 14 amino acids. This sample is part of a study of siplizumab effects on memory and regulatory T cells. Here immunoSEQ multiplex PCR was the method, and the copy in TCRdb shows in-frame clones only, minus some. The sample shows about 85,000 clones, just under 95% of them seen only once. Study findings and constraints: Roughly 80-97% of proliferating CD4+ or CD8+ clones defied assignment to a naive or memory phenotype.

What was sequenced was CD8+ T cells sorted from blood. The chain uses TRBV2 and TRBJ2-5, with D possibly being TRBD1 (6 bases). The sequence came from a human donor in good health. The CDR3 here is CAGTPRTAQETQYF. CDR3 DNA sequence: TGTGCCGGTACCCCAAGGACAGCTCAAGAGACCCAGTACTTC.